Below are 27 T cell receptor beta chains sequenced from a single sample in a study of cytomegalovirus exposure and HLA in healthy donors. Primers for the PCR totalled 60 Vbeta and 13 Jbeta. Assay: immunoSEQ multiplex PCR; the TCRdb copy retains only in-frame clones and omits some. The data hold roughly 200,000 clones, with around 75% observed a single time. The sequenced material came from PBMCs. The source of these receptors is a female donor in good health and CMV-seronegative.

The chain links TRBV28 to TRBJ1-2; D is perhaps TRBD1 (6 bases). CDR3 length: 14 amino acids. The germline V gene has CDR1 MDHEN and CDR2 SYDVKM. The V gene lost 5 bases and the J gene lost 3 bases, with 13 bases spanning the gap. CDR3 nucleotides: TGTGCCAGCAGTCAACAGGGTTTGGACTATGGCTACACCTTC. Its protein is CASSQQGLDYGYTF.

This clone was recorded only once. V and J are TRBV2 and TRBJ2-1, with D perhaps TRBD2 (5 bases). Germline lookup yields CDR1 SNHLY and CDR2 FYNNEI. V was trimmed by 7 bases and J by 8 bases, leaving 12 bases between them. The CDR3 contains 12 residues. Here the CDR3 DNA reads TGTGCCAGCATCTCGCGGGTGGATGAGCAGTTCTTC. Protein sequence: CASISRVDEQFF.

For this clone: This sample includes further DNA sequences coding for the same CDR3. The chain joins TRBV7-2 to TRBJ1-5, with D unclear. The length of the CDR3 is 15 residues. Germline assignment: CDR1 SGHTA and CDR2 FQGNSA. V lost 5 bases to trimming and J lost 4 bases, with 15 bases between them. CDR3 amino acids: CASSLGQSRNQPQHF. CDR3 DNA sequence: TGTGCCAGCAGCCTAGGCCAGTCGAGGAATCAGCCCCAGCATTTT.

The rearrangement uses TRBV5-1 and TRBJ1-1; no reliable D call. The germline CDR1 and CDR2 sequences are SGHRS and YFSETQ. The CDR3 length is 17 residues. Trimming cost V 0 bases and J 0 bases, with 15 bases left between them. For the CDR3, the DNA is TGCGCCAGCAGCTTGGATCCGCGGCAGTTGATGAACACTGAAGCTTTCTTT. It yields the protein CASSLDPRQLMNTEAFF.

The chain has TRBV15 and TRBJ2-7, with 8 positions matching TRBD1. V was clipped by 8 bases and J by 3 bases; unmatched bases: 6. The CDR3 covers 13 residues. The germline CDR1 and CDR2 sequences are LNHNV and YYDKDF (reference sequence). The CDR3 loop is CATRDRSHYEQYF. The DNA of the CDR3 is TGTGCCACCCGGGACAGGTCCCACTACGAGCAGTACTTC.

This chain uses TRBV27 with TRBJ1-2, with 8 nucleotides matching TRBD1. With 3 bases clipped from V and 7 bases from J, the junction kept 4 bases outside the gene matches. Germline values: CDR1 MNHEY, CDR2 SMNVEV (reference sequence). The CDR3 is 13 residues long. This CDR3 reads CASSLTGEGGYTF. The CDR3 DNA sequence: TGTGCCAGCAGTTTGACAGGGGAGGGTGGCTACACCTTC.

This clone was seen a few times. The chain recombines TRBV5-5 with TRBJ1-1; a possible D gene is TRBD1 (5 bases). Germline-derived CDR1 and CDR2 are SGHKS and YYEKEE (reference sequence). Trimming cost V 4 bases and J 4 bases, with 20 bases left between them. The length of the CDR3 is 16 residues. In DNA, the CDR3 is TGTGCCAGCAGCACCGCCCCGGGGGGTCGGGGCACTGAAGCTTTCTTT. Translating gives CASSTAPGGRGTEAFF.

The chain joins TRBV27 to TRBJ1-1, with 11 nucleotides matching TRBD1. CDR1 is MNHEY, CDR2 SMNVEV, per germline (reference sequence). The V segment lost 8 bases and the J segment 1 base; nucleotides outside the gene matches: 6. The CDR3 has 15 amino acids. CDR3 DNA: TGTGCCAGCTCCGGACAGGGGGCCCCGAACACTGAAGCTTTCTTT. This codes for CASSGQGAPNTEAFF.

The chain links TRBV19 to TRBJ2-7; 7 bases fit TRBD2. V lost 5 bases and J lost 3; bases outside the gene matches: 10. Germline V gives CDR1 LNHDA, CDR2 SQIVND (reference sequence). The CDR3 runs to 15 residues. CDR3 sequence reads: CASSVGSGRLYEQYF. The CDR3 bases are TGTGCCAGTAGTGTCGGTAGCGGGCGACTCTACGAGCAGTACTTC.

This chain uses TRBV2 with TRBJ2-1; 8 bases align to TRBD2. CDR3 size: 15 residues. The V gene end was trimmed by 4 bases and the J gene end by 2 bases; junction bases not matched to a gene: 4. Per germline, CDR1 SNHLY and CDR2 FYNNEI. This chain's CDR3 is CASSGERGTYNEQFF. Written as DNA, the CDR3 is TGTGCCAGCAGTGGAGAGCGGGGGACCTACAATGAGCAGTTCTTC.

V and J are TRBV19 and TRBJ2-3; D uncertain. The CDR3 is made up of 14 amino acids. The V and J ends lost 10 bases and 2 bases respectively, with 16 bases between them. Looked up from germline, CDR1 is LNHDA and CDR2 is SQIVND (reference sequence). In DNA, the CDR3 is TGTGCCACCTCTCCCCTCCTTAACACAGATACGCAGTATTTT. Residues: CATSPLLNTDTQYF.

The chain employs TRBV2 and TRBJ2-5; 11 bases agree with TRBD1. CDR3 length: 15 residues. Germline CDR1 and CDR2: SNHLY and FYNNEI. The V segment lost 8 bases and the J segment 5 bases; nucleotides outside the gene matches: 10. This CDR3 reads CASYGQGASWETQYF. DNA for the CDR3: TGTGCCAGCTATGGACAGGGGGCTAGTTGGGAGACCCAGTACTTC.

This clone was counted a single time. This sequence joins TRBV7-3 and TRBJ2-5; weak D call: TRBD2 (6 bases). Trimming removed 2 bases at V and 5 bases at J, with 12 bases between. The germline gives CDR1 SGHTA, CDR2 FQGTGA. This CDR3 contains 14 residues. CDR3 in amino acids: CASSLYGGRETQYF. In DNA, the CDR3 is TGTGCCAGCAGCTTATATGGAGGGCGGGAGACCCAGTACTTC.

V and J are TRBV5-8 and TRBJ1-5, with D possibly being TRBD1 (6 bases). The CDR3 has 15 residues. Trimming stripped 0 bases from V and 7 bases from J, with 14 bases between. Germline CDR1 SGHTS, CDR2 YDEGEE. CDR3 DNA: TGTGCCAGCAGCTTGGACAGGGCTCGGGGACAGCCCCAGCATTTT. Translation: CASSLDRARGQPQHF.

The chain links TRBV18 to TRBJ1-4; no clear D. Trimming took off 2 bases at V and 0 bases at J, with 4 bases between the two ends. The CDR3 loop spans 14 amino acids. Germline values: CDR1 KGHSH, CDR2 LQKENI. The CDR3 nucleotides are TGTGCCAGCTCACCAGCAGCAACTAATGAAAAACTGTTTTTT. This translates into CASSPAATNEKLFF.

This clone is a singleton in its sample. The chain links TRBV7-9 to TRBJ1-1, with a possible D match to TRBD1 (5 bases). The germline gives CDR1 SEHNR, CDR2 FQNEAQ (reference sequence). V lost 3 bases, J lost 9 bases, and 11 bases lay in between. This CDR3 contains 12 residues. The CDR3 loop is CASSFQGSKAFF. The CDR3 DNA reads TGTGCCAGCAGCTTCCAGGGTAGTAAAGCTTTCTTT.

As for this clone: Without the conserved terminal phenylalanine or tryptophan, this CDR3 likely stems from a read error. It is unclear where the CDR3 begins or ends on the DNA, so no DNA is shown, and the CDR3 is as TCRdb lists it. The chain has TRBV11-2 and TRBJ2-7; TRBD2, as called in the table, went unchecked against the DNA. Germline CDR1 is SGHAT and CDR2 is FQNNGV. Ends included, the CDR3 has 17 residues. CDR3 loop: CASSPRLAPPYEQYFGP.

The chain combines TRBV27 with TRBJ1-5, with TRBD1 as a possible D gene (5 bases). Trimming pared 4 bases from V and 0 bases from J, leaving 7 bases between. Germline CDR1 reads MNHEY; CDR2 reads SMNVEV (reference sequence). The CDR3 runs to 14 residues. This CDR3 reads CASSWQGSNQPQHF. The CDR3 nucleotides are TGTGCCAGCAGTTGGCAGGGTAGCAATCAGCCCCAGCATTTT.

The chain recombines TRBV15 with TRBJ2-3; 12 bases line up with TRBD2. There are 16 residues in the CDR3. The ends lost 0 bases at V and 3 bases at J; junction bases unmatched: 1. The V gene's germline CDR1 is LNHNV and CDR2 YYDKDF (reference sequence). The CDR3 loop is CATSRELAGGTDTQYF. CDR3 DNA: TGTGCCACCAGCAGAGAACTAGCGGGAGGAACAGATACGCAGTATTTT.

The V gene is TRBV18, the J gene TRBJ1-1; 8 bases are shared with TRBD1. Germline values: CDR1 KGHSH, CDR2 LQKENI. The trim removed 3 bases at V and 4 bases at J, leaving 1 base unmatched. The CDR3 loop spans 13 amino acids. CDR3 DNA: TGTGCCAGCTCACCTGACAGGGGCACTGAAGCTTTCTTT. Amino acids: CASSPDRGTEAFF.

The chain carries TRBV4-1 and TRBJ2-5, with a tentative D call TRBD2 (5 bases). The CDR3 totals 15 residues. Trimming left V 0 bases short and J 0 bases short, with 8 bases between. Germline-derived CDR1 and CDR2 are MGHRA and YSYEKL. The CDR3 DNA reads TGCGCCAGCAGCCAAGATCGAGGGAACCAAGAGACCCAGTACTTC. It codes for CASSQDRGNQETQYF.

CDR3 bases: TGTGCCAGCAGCCCTGGACTAGCGGGTACTGGATCGAAGACCCAGTACTTC. Translated, it gives CASSPGLAGTGSKTQYF. The V and J genes are TRBV5-4 and TRBJ2-5, with 11 bases that match TRBD2. Germline V gene sequence: CDR1 SGHNT, CDR2 YYREEE (reference sequence). This CDR3 has 17 residues. V lost 4 bases, J lost 6 bases, and 14 bases stayed unmatched. Combining the CDR3 with reference TRBV5-4 and TRBJ2-5 gives the whole variable domain ETGVTQSPTHLIKTRGQQVTLRCSSQSGHNTVSWYQQALGQGPQFIFQYYREEENGRGNFPPRFSGLQFPNYSSELNVNALELDDSALYLCASSPGLAGTGSKTQYFGPGTRLLVL.

The CDR3 DNA is TGCAGCGTAAAAGGGGGGGGGAACACTGAAGCTTTCTTT. Amino acids: CSVKGGGNTEAFF. The V and J genes are TRBV29-1 and TRBJ1-1, with D maybe TRBD1 (6 bases). Trimming removed 6 bases from V and 1 base from J, with 12 bases in between. This CDR3 is 13 amino acids long. Germline CDR1 and CDR2: SQVTM and ANQGSEA.

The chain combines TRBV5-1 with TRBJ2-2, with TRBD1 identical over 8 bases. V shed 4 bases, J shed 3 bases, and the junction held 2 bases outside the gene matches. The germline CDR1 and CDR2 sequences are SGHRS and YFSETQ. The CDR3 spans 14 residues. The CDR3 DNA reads TGCGCCAGCAGCACGGGACAGGACACCGGGGAGCTGTTTTTT. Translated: CASSTGQDTGELFF.

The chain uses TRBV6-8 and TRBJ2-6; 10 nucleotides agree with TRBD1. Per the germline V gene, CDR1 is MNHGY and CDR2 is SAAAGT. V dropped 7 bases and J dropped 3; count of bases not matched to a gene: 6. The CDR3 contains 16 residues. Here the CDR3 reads CASTGQGVFGANVLTF. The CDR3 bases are TGTGCCAGCACAGGACAGGGGGTGTTTGGGGCCAACGTCCTGACTTTC.

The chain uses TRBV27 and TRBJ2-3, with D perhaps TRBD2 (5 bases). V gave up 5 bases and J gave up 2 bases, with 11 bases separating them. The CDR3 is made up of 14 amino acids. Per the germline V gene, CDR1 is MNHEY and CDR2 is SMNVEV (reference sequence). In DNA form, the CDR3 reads TGTGCCAGCAGTCAGCTGGACTCCACAGATACGCAGTATTTT. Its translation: CASSQLDSTDTQYF.

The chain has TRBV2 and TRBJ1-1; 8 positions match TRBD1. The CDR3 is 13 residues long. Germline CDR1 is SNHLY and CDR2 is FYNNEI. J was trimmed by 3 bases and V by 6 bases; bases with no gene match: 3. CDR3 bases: TGTGCCAGCAGGGACAGGGAGGACACTGAAGCTTTCTTT. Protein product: CASRDREDTEAFF.